This TCR beta chain comes out of a study of T cell responses to AZD1222 COVID-19 vaccine. Clones were read by immunoSEQ multiplex PCR, and TCRdb kept only the in-frame ones, dropping some. The data hold approximately 120,000 clones, with around 89% observed a single time. As regards this clone: Antigen: not known.

Study-wide results and caveats: Donors were largely white British and mainly female; clonal diversity was possibly underestimated.

V was cut by 1 base and J by 3 bases, with 16 bases left in between. Per germline, CDR1 MNHEY and CDR2 SMNVEV (reference sequence). There are 16 residues in the CDR3. The chain joins TRBV27 to TRBJ2-7; maybe TRBD1 (6 bases). This receptor was obtained from an adult who received the AZD1222 COVID-19 vaccine. The input for sequencing was peripheral blood, taken 28 days after the second AZD1222 dose. CDR3 nucleotides: TGTGCCAGCAGTTTATACGAGACAGGTGACCTCTACGAGCAGTACTTC. Amino acid sequence: CASSLYETGDLYEQYF.